This TCR beta chain was captured in a study of T cell repertoires in cytomegalovirus infection. Overall study context: Peptides in the study included HLA-C-restricted and HLA-B-restricted CMV epitopes. Matching HLA type, along with CMV infection, was indicated by public TCR beta signatures.

TCRdb fed the reads into MiXCR, producing one record per CDR3 protein. In the table there are roughly 150,000 distinct CDR3 sequences, 20% to 25% of which are singletons. This clonotype was recorded a few times. Its antigen remains unknown. Germline-derived CDR1 and CDR2 are MDHEN and SYDVKM. This CDR3 spans 17 amino acids. V lost 5 bases to trimming and J lost 1 base; unmatched junction nucleotides: 6. The input for sequencing was CD8+ T cells from cultured PBMCs, taken from culture after CMV antigen stimulation. J is TRBJ2-3 and V is TRBV28; the match to TRBD2 covers 13 bases. This clonotype was sampled from a human donor in good health (CMV status not recorded). Some clones in this sample may be carry-over from other donors' samples. CDR3 in DNA: TGTGCCAGCAGTGGACTAGCGGGGGCTGCACGCACAGATACGCAGTATTTT. Protein: CASSGLAGAARTDTQYF.